This T cell receptor (beta chain) was identified in a study of T-cell reconstitution after alpha-beta-depleted transplantation in children. Using unique molecular identifiers, the investigators prepared the TCRbeta library. TCRdb recomputed calls from the PCR reads with MiXCR, one row per CDR3 protein. The sample lists hundreds of thousands of distinct CDR3 sequences; approximately 12% were seen once. V was clipped by 6 bases and J by 0 bases; unmatched bases: 2. This CDR3 has 15 amino acids. This clonotype was recorded many times. The sequence was collected from a human donor who donated a stem cell graft to a child with combined immunodeficiency. V and J are TRBV12-3 or TRBV12-4 and TRBJ2-3; TRBD2 matches 11 bases. This sample comprised PBMCs from the stem cell graft donor, obtained from the stem cell graft. In DNA form, the CDR3 reads TGTGCCAGCAGGATAGCGGGAGGGAGCACAGATACGCAGTATTTT. It codes for CASRIAGGSTDTQYF.